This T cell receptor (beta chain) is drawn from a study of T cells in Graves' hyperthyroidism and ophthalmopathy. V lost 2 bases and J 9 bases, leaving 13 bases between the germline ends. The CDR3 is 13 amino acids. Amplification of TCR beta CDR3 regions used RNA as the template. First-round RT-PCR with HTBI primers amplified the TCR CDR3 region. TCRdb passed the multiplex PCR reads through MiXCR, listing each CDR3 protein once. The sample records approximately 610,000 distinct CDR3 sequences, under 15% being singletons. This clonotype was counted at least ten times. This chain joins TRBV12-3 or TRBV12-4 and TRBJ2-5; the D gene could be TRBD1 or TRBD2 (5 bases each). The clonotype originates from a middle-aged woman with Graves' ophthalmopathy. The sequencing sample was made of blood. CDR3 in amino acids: CASSLPAEGPQYF. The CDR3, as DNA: TGTGCCAGCAGTTTACCCGCCGAGGGGCCCCAGTACTTC.